This T cell receptor beta chain was recorded in a study of T cell changes during pregnancy in multiple sclerosis (dated 2019 in TCRdb). A note on the overall study: In women with multiple sclerosis, the researchers looked at how the T cell repertoire shifted as pregnancy progressed.

CDR1 SGHTA and CDR2 FQGNSA were looked up in the germline V gene. The CDR3 numbers 19 residues from cysteine through phenylalanine. CDR3 DNA is the only sequence kept; it has 57 bases, read in frame from the first base. V was cut back by 1 base and J by 0 bases, leaving a gap of 19 bases between them. Library generation was performed with the immunoSEQ multiplex PCR assay. The immuneACCESS repertoire file appears here via TCRdb, limited to in-frame rearrangements. These files lack a portion of the clones; in checked studies, under half of the deficit traces to unresolved V genes, and the cause of the others is not known. The sample table lists fewer than 140,000 clones, 85% to 95% of them with a count of one. The ten biggest clones cover roughly 1.7% of the sample. The table lists this clone with a count of one. The clone's antigen remains unknown. Nothing much larger sits one base from this clone, and base qualities are not available.

Sequences were derived from peripheral blood, sampled after pregnancy. The rearrangement joined TRBV7-2 to TRBJ2-4; the D region possibly corresponds to TRBD1 (6 bases align). This receptor was obtained from a female donor with multiple sclerosis, enrolled in a pregnancy study. The CDR3 is CASSLGPIAGVLAKNIQYF. The sequenced DNA: TGTGCCAGCAGCTTAGGTCCTATCGCAGGGGTACTAGCCAAAAACATTCAGTACTTC.